This T cell receptor (beta chain) was recovered during a study of cytomegalovirus exposure and HLA in healthy donors. Overall study results and limits: The classifier reportedly diagnosed cytomegalovirus status with high sensitivity and specificity.

This clone has just a few counts. Its specificity is not known. The CDR3 spans 15 residues. The germline CDR1 and CDR2 sequences are SGHVS and FNYEAQ. The trim removed 6 bases at V and 6 bases at J, leaving 12 bases unmatched. 13 Jbeta primers and 60 Vbeta primers were used for the PCR. Libraries were prepared by immunoSEQ multiplex PCR; TCRdb keeps only in-frame clonotypes and omits some of them. The sample includes 170,000 or so clones, 75% to 85% of them seen just once. Material: PBMCs. The V gene is TRBV7-6, the J gene TRBJ2-3; TRBD2 agrees at 7 bases. The TCR was taken from a boy aged 5-17 years in good health and CMV-seronegative. In nucleotides, the CDR3 is TGTGCCAGCAGTTCAGCGGGGACCTGGGGGGATACGCAGTATTTT. Protein product: CASSSAGTWGDTQYF. The whole variable domain, remainder taken from reference TRBV7-6 and TRBJ2-3, is GAGVSQSPRYKVTKRGQDVALRCDPISGHVSLYWYRQALGQGPEFLTYFNYEAQQDKSGLPNDRFSAERPEGSISTLTIQRTEQRDSAMYRCASSSAGTWGDTQYFGPGTRLTVL.